The text below deals with one T cell receptor (beta chain). Its specificity is unknown. These data belong to a study of beta chain features in type 1 diabetes. The isolated RNA, all of it, was reverse transcribed, so expressed TCRB transcripts were what got sequenced. Clones were sequenced by immunoSEQ multiplex PCR, and TCRdb holds only the in-frame ones, with some missing. The table lists 250,000 to 350,000 clones, around 16% of them singletons. Whole-study results and caveats: Type 1 diabetes patients had TCRB CDR3s that were shorter (moderately but significantly so) in all four CD4+ subsets. A greater similarity of naive, central memory and Treg TCRB repertoires was seen among patients than among healthy donors.

Sequencing used naive CD4+ T cells from blood. The clonotype originates from a man between 18 and 29 years old with type 1 diabetes.

This CDR3 is CASTIRDREAFF. In DNA form, the CDR3 reads TGTGCCAGCACAATCCGGGACAGGGAAGCTTTCTTT. The gene calls are TRBV28 and TRBJ1-1; 8 bases map to TRBD1. Trimming removed 7 bases from V and 8 bases from J; junction bases left unmatched: 6. CDR3 length equals 12 residues. Germline lookup yields CDR1 MDHEN and CDR2 SYDVKM.